This T cell receptor (beta chain) derives from a study of blood T cell repertoires in COVID-19. This clone was counted only a few times. Original methodology: Counts of nucleated cells, estimated from reference gene primer amplification, were obtained. Method: immunoSEQ multiplex PCR; TCRdb's copy keeps in-frame clones and lacks some. V and J calls and clone size follow that table, whereas D and trimming were derived from the DNA. The data hold hundreds of thousands of clones, with approximately 83% observed a single time. The TCR was taken from a woman in her thirties who had recovered from COVID-19. Input material: peripheral blood.

The DNA of the CDR3 is TGTGCCATCAGTGAACAGGGTATCTCGCTGTTTTTT. Translation: CAISEQGISLFF. The chain couples TRBV10-3 to TRBJ1-4; possibly TRBD1 for D (6 bases). The CDR3 spans 12 residues. Germline values: CDR1 ENHRY, CDR2 SYGVKD. V gave up 3 bases and J gave up 14 bases, with 13 bases separating them.